This TCR beta chain was recorded in a study of CD8 T cells in ankylosing spondylitis. The germline V and J ends were trimmed by 1 base and 9 bases, with 8 bases remaining between them. The CDR3 contains 12 residues. CDR1 SGHDN and CDR2 FVKESK come from the germline V gene. Generation of TCR beta libraries employed quantitative 5'-RACE incorporating molecular barcodes. A single record per CDR3 protein comes from TCRdb applying MiXCR to the 5' RACE reads. This table holds about 340,000 distinct CDR3 sequences, over 12% found once. General study results and limits: Ankylosing spondylitis blood seemed to carry a telltale TCR beta motif made of under ten highly homologous variants. A number of the motif variants had already been described in reactive arthritis synovial fluid and blood. Clones tied to disease were said to be significantly enriched in matched ankylosing spondylitis synovial fluid.

In this sample, this clonotype turned up a few times. Antigen: not known. The chain has TRBV14 and TRBJ2-3, with unresolved D. The clonotype originates from a male donor with ankylosing spondylitis or in good health (not recorded which). Material for sequencing was blood, either unsorted or a sorted T cell fraction (not recorded which). This CDR3 reads CASSQGVGTQYF. The CDR3 region has the DNA TGTGCCAGCAGCCAAGGCGTGGGAACGCAGTATTTT.